This T cell receptor (beta chain) was profiled in a study of tissue T cells after allogeneic stem cell transplantation. About this clone itself: Gene names are mouse gene names. The read ends 1 residue early relative to the CDR3; the germline J gene fills the gap.

Data came from immunoSEQ multiplex PCR; TCRdb stores just in-frame clones and leaves some out. The sample has about 6,800 clones; approximately 35% are singletons. Time point in this sample: mouse harvest day 14 after allogeneic transplant. Each mouse received 10^7 T-cell-depleted marrow cells plus 10^6 splenic CD5+ T cells by tail vein. B6 (H2b) cells into BALB/c (H2d) mice; tissues taken at day 7 or 14. Trimming cost V 4 bases and J 7 bases, with 8 bases left between them. CDR1 and CDR2 from the germline V gene are KGHPV and FQNQEV (reference sequence). The CDR3 extends over 11 amino acids. The sequenced sample was skin. The chain combines TRBV26 with TRBJ2-7; D is unresolved. The origin of this receptor is a female BALB/c mouse given C57BL/6 T cells with graft-versus-host disease after an allogeneic hematopoietic cell transplant. The CDR3 here is CASSQGSEQYF. The part of the CDR3 DNA that was read is TGTGCCAGCAGTCAGGGAAGCGAACAGTAC.